This TCR beta chain was recorded in a study of blood T cell repertoires in COVID-19. Study context: Sites across the United States, Italy and Spain contributed samples from acute and convalescent COVID-19.

The germline V gene has CDR1 LNHDA and CDR2 SQIVND (reference sequence). V lost 0 bases and J lost 2, with 7 bases in between. The CDR3 sequence is 14 residues long. In the study's own analysis: The authors estimated nucleated cell counts from reference gene primer amplification. Libraries were prepared by immunoSEQ multiplex PCR; TCRdb keeps only in-frame clonotypes and omits some of them. V, J and clone size derive from that table, while D and trimming were established from the DNA sequence. The sample holds about 170,000 clones, approximately 86% seen once. Those enrolled in Seattle joined during active infection and were followed longitudinally afterward.

This chain links TRBV19 with TRBJ1-2, with no clear D. The TCR comes from a man in his sixties with COVID-19, enrolled during active disease. The sequenced sample consisted of peripheral blood. CDR3 region: CASSIDYRNYGYTF. CDR3 DNA sequence: TGTGCCAGTAGTATAGACTACAGAAACTATGGCTACACCTTC.